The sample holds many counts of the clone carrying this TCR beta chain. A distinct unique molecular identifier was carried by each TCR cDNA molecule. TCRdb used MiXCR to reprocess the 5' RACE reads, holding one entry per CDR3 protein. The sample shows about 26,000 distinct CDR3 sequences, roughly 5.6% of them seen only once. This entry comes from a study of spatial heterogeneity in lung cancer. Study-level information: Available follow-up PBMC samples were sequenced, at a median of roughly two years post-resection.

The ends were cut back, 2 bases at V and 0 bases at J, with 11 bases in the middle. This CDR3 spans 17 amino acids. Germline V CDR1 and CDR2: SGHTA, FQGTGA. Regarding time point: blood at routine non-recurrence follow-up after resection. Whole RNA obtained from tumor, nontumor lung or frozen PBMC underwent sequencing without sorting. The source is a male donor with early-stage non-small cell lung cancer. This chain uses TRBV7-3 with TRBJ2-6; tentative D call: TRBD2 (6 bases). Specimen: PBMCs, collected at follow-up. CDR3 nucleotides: TGTGCCAGCAGCTTACCGGCGGGAAACTCTGGGGCCAACGTCCTGACTTTC. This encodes CASSLPAGNSGANVLTF.